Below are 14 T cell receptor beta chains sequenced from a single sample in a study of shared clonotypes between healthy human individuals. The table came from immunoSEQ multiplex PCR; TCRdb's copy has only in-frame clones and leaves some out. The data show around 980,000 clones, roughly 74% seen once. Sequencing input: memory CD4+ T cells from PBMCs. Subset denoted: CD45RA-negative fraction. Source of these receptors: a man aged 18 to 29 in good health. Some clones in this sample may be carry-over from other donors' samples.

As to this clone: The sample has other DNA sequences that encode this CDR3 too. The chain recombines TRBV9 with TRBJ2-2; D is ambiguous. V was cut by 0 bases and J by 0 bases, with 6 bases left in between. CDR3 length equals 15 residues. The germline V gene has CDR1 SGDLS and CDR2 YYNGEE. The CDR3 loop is CASSVEVANTGELFF. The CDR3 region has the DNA TGTGCCAGCAGCGTAGAAGTGGCGAACACCGGGGAGCTGTTTTTT.

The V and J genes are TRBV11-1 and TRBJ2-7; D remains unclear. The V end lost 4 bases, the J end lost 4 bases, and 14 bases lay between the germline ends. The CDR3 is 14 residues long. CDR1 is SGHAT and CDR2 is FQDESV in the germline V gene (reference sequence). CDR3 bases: TGTGCCAGCAGCTCCCCGAGTCTCGGGTACGAGCAGTACTTC. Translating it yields CASSSPSLGYEQYF.

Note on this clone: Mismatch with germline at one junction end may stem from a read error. The CDR3 region is CASSIWDGSHEQYF. CDR3 sequence (DNA): TGTGCCAGTAGTATTTGGGACGGCTCCCACGAGCAGTACTTC. The rearrangement uses TRBV19 and TRBJ2-7; the D gene could be TRBD1 or TRBD2 (5 bases each). In germline, CDR1 is LNHDA, CDR2 SQIVND (reference sequence). This CDR3 is 14 amino acids long.

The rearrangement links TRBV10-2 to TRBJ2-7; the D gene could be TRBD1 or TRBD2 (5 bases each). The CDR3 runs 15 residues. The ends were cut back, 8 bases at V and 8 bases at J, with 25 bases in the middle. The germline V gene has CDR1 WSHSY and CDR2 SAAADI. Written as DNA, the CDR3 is TGCGCCAGCCGCCCCCACTTCCGGGACGCCCCCCAGCAGTACTTC. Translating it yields CASRPHFRDAPQQYF.

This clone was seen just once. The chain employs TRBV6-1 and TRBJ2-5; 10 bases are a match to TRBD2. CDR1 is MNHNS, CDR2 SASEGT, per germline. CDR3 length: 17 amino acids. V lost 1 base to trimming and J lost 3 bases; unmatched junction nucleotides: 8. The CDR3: CASSEGMGLAGEETQYF. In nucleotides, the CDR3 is TGTGCCAGCAGTGAAGGGATGGGGCTAGCGGGGGAAGAGACCCAGTACTTC.

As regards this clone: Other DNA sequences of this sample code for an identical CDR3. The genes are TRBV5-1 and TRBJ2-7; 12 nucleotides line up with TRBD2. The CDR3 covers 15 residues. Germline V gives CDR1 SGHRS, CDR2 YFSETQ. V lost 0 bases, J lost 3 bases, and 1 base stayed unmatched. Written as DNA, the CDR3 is TGCGCCAGCAGCTTGGTGACTAGCGGGAGCTACGAGCAGTACTTC. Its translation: CASSLVTSGSYEQYF.

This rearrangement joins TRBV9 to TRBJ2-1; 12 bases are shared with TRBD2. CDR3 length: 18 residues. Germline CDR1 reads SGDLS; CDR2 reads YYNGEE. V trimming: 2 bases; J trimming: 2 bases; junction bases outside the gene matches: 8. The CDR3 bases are TGTGCCAGCAGCGTTGAGACTAGCGGGAGAAGGCCCTACAATGAGCAGTTCTTC. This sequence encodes CASSVETSGRRPYNEQFF.

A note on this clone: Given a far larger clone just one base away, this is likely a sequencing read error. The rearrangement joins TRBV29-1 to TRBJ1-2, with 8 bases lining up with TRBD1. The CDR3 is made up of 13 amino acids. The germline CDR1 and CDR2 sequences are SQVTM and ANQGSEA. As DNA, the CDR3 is TGCAGCGTTTCAGGGGGCTCAGGGTATGGCCACACCTTC. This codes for CSVSGGSGYGHTF.

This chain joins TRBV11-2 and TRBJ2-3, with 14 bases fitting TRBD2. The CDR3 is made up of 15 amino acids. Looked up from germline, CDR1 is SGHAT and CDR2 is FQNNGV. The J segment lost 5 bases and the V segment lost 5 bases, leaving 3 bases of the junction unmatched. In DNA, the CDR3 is TGTGCCAGCAGCCCGACTAGCGGGAGGGGAGATACGCAGTATTTT. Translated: CASSPTSGRGDTQYF.

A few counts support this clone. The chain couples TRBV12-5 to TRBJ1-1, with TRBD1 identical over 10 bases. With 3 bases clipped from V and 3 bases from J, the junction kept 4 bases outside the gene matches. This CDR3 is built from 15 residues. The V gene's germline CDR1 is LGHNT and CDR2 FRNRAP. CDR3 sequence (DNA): TGTGCTAGTGGTTTATCGGGACAGGGGTACACTGAAGCTTTCTTT. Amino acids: CASGLSGQGYTEAFF.

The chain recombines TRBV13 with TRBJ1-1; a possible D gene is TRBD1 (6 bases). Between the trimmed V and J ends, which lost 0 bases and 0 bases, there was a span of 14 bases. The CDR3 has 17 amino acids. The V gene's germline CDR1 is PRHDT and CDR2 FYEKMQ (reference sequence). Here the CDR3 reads CASSLGTGRSMNTEAFF. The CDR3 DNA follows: TGTGCCAGCAGCTTAGGAACAGGGAGAAGTATGAACACTGAAGCTTTCTTT. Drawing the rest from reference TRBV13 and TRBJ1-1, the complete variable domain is AAGVIQSPRHLIKEKRETATLKCYPIPRHDTVYWYQQGPGQDPQFLISFYEKMQSDKGSIPDRFSAQQFSDYHSELNMSSLELGDSALYFCASSLGTGRSMNTEAFFGQGTRLTVV.

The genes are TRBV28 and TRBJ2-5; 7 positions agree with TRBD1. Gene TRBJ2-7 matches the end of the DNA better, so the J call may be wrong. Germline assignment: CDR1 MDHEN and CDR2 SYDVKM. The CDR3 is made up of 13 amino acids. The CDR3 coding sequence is TGTGCCACCTCCGGGACAGCTACTTACGAGCAGTACTTC. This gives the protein CATSGTATYEQYF.

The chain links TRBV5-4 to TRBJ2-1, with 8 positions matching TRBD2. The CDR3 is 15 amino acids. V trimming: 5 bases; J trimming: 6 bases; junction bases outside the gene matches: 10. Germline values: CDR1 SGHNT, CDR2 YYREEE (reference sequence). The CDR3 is CASSPRGGRSNEQFF. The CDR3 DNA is TGTGCCAGCAGTCCGAGGGGCGGGAGGTCCAATGAGCAGTTCTTC. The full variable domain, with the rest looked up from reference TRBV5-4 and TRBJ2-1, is ETGVTQSPTHLIKTRGQQVTLRCSSQSGHNTVSWYQQALGQGPQFIFQYYREEENGRGNFPPRFSGLQFPNYSSELNVNALELDDSALYLCASSPRGGRSNEQFFGPGTRLTVL.

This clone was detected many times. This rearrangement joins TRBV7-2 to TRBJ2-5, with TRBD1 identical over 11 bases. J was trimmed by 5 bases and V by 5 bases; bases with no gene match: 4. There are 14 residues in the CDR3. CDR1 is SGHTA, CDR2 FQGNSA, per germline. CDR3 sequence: CASSTGQGGETQYF. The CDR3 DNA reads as TGTGCCAGCAGCACGGGACAGGGGGGCGAGACCCAGTACTTC.